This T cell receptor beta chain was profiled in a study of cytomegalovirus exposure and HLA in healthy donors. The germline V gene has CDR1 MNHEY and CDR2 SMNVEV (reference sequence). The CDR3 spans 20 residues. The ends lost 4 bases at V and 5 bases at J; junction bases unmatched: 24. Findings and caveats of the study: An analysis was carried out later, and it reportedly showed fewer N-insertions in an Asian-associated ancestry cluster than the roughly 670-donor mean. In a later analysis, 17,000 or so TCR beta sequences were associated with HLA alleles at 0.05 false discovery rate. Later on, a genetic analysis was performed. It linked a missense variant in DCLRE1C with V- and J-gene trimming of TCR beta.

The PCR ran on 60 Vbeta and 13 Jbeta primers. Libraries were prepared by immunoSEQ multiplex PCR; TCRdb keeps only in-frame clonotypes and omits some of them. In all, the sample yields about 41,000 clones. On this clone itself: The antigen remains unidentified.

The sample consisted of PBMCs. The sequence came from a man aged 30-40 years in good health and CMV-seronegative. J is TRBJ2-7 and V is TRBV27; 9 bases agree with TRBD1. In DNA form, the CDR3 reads TGTGCCAGCAGTTCAAGAAGCGTGACGGCAGGGAGGGACAGGGTCCACGAGCAGTACTTC. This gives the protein CASSSRSVTAGRDRVHEQYF.